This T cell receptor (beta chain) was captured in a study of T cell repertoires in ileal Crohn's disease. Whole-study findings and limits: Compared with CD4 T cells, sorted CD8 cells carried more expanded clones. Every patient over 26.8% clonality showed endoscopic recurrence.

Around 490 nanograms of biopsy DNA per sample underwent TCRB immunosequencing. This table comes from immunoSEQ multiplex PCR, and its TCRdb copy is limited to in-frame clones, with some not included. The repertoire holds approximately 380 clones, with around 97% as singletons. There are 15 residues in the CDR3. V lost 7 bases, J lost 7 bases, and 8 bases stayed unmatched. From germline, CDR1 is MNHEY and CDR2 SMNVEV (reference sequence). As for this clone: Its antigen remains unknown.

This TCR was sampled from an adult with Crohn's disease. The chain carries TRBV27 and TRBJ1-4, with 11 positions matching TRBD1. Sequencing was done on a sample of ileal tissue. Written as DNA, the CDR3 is TGTGCCAGCACCAAGGTGGGACAGGGGGTTGAAAAACTGTTTTTT. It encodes CASTKVGQGVEKLFF.